The rows below give T cell receptor beta chains drawn from one sample of a study of T cell changes during pregnancy in multiple sclerosis. The protocol was immunoSEQ multiplex PCR, while the TCRdb copy is restricted to in-frame clones and leaves out a portion. This sample has approximately 99,000 clones; under 95% occur once, and the top ten carry roughly 0.99%. Sequencing was performed on peripheral blood, taken after pregnancy. The receptors were gathered from a female donor with multiple sclerosis, enrolled in a pregnancy study. The CDR3 runs from the conserved cysteine through the conserved F or W. A D gene is named only where the DNA matches it firmly. Clone size is given for some rows only: seen once, a few or many times, or a class if the clone is expanded.

>TRBD1|16|TRBV5-4|TRBJ2-3|once
CASSSWNDRGKDTQYF
TGTGCCAGCAGCTCATGGAACGACAGGGGCAAGGATACGCAGTATTTT
>NA|15|TRBV5-1|TRBJ2-1|NA
CASSLAAGIYNEQFF
TGCGCCAGCAGCTTGGCGGCGGGAATTTACAATGAGCAGTTCTTC
>NA|14|TRBV5-5|TRBJ2-5|NA
CASSLTGIRETQYF
TGTGCCAGCAGCTTGACAGGGATTCGGGAGACCCAGTACTTC
>NA|16|TRBV10-3|TRBJ2-7|NA
CAISVLAHGGSYEQYF
TGTGCCATCAGCGTACTAGCTCACGGGGGTTCCTACGAGCAGTACTTC
>TRBD2|17|TRBV5-8|TRBJ2-7|NA
CASSQGTSGRKLGEQYF
TGTGCCAGCAGCCAAGGGACTAGCGGGAGGAAGTTGGGCGAGCAGTACTTC
>TRBD1|15|TRBV27|TRBJ1-2|NA
CASSLGTGGSYGYTF
TGTGCCAGCAGTTTAGGGACAGGCGGTAGCTATGGCTACACCTTC
>NA|14|TRBV5-5|TRBJ2-5|NA
CASSLWGGGETQYF
TGTGCCAGCAGCTTGTGGGGAGGGGGAGAGACCCAGTACTTC
>TRBD2|12|TRBV29-1|TRBJ2-7|NA
CSVWEGFNEQYF
TGCAGCGTTTGGGAGGGCTTCAACGAGCAGTACTTC
>TRBD1|14|TRBV28|TRBJ1-5|NA
CASSPGQGTQPQHF
TGTGCCAGCAGCCCAGGACAGGGGACCCAGCCCCAGCATTTT
>NA|14|TRBV10-3|TRBJ1-2|few
CAISDRGGEYGYTF
TGTGCCATCAGTGACAGGGGAGGGGAATATGGCTACACCTTC
>TRBD2|13|TRBV5-5|TRBJ2-1|NA
CASSHSGRNEQFF
TGTGCCAGCAGCCATAGCGGGAGGAATGAGCAGTTCTTC
>TRBD2|13|TRBV28|TRBJ2-5|once
CAAGTRGVETQYF
TGTGCCGCCGGGACTAGGGGCGTCGAGACCCAGTACTTC
>TRBD2|15|TRBV6-1|TRBJ2-7|NA
CASSSSGRNSYEQYF
TGTGCCAGCAGTAGTAGCGGGAGGAACTCCTACGAGCAGTACTTC
>NA|15|TRBV5-5|TRBJ1-1|NA
CASSLAARMNTEAFF
TGTGCCAGCAGCTTGGCGGCCAGGATGAACACTGAAGCTTTCTTT
>NA|11|TRBV29-1|TRBJ2-7|NA
CSVWSHSEQYF
TGCAGCGTTTGGTCCCACTCGGAGCAGTACTTC
>TRBD2|20|TRBV9|TRBJ2-7|NA
CASSLPALAGGLPCSYEQYF
TGTGCCAGCAGCCTCCCCGCACTAGCGGGAGGTCTCCCCTGTTCCTACGAGCAGTACTTC
>NA|14|TRBV18|TRBJ1-1|NA
CASSPRAAYTEAFF
TGTGCCAGCTCACCACGGGCAGCCTACACTGAAGCTTTCTTT
>TRBD1|16|TRBV27|TRBJ1-5|NA
CASSLFGATGDQPQHF
TGTGCCAGCAGTTTATTCGGGGCGACAGGGGATCAGCCCCAGCATTTT
>NA|13|TRBV29-1|TRBJ2-7|NA
CSVRRDRPYEQYF
TGCAGCGTTAGGCGGGACAGACCCTACGAGCAGTACTTC
>NA|10|TRBV20-1|TRBJ1-1|NA
CSAAPTEAFF
TGCAGTGCCGCGCCCACTGAAGCTTTCTTT
>NA|14|TRBV11-2|TRBJ1-1|NA
CASSSGTLNTEAFF
TGTGCCAGCAGCTCCGGGACACTGAACACTGAAGCTTTCTTT
>NA|13|TRBV6-1|TRBJ2-7|NA
CASSWGRDYEQYF
TGTGCCAGCAGCTGGGGCAGGGACTACGAGCAGTACTTC
>NA|16|TRBV9|TRBJ2-3|NA
CASSVGGGPSTDTQYF
TGTGCCAGCAGCGTAGGGGGCGGACCTAGCACAGATACGCAGTATTTT
>TRBD1|15|TRBV19|TRBJ2-5|NA
CASSIVGTGGQTQYF
TGTGCCAGTAGTATAGTTGGGACAGGGGGGCAGACCCAGTACTTC
>TRBD2|16|TRBV28|TRBJ2-1|once
CASTGELAGNYNEQFF
TGTGCCAGCACCGGCGAGCTAGCGGGGAATTACAATGAGCAGTTCTTC
>NA|15|TRBV19|TRBJ1-3|NA
CASQIARVAGNTIYF
TGTGCCAGCCAGATCGCCAGGGTGGCTGGAAACACCATATATTTT
>NA|12|TRBV11-2|TRBJ1-2|NA
CASSFDFSGYTF
TGTGCCAGCAGCTTCGACTTTTCTGGCTACACCTTC
>NA|13|TRBV29-1|TRBJ2-5|NA
CSVGLLGGETQYF
TGCAGCGTTGGACTATTAGGGGGAGAGACCCAGTACTTC
>NA|15|TRBV27|TRBJ2-2|NA
CASSFRRADTGELFF
TGTGCCAGCAGTTTCCGCAGGGCAGACACCGGGGAGCTGTTTTTT
>TRBD2|12|TRBV30|TRBJ2-6|NA
CAWSAESGRGAF
TGTGCCTGGAGTGCCGAGTCGGGCCGGGGGGCTTTC
>TRBD2|15|TRBV28|TRBJ2-7|NA
CASSSFSGRAYEQYF
TGTGCCAGCAGTTCCTTTAGCGGGAGGGCCTACGAGCAGTACTTC
>NA|11|TRBV20-1|TRBJ1-1|NA
CSATQVGGAFF
TGCAGTGCTACCCAGGTCGGGGGAGCTTTCTTT
>NA|13|TRBV9|TRBJ2-7|NA
CASSVAQRGEQYF
TGTGCCAGCAGCGTAGCTCAGCGCGGCGAGCAGTACTTC
>NA|12|TRBV6-1|TRBJ2-7|once
CASSEYRDEQYF
TGTGCCAGCAGTGAATACAGGGACGAGCAGTACTTC
>TRBD1|16|TRBV5-8|TRBJ1-1|NA
CASSWTGGISNTEAFF
TGTGCCAGCAGCTGGACAGGGGGAATCTCGAACACTGAAGCTTTCTTT
>NA|15|TRBV4-1|TRBJ2-2|NA
CASSLRGGNTGELFF
TGCGCCAGCAGCCTCAGGGGTGGGAACACCGGGGAGCTGTTTTTT
>TRBD2|18|TRBV7-2|TRBJ2-1|NA
CASSRFLAGGIAGNEQFF
TGTGCCAGCAGCCGATTCTTAGCGGGAGGGATTGCCGGCAATGAGCAGTTCTTC
>TRBD1|18|TRBV23-1|TRBJ2-7|once
CASSQPLRTTGHSYEQYF
TGCGCCAGCAGTCAACCCCTTAGGACGACAGGGCACTCCTACGAGCAGTACTTC
>TRBD2|19|TRBV9|TRBJ2-7|NA
CASSVGVGAGGTSVYEQYF
TGTGCCAGCAGCGTAGGGGTTGGGGCGGGGGGGACTAGCGTTTACGAGCAGTACTTC
>NA|14|TRBV7-9|TRBJ2-3|NA
CASSNGGDPYTQYF
TGTGCCAGCAGCAACGGCGGAGACCCCTATACGCAGTATTTT
>TRBD1|15|TRBV5-1|TRBJ1-5|NA
CASSQGGSLNQPQHF
TGCGCCAGCAGCCAAGGGGGCAGTCTCAATCAGCCCCAGCATTTT
>NA|11|TRBV7-2|TRBJ1-1|NA
CASSGGIEAFF
TGTGCCAGCAGTGGGGGGATTGAAGCTTTCTTT
>TRBD2|14|TRBV5-6|TRBJ2-7|NA
CASRIAGGTFEQYF
TGTGCCAGCCGAATCGCGGGAGGGACTTTCGAGCAGTACTTC
>NA|15|TRBV11-2|TRBJ2-7|NA
CASSFIRDTSYEQYF
TGTGCCAGCAGCTTTATCCGGGACACGTCCTACGAGCAGTACTTC
>TRBD2|15|TRBV7-2|TRBJ2-4|NA
CASSLRLARTNIQYF
TGTGCCAGCAGCTTAAGACTAGCTCGCACAAACATTCAGTACTTC
>TRBD2|14|TRBV12-5|TRBJ2-1|NA
CASGLFRGGRGQFF
TGTGCTAGTGGTTTATTTCGCGGGGGTCGGGGGCAGTTCTTC
>NA|11|TRBV27|TRBJ2-3|NA
CASTSTDTQYF
TGTGCCAGCACTAGCACAGATACGCAGTATTTT
>NA|13|TRBV5-4|TRBJ1-2|once
CASSLTDDYGYTF
TGTGCCAGCAGCTTGACAGACGACTATGGCTACACCTTC
>NA|15|TRBV30|TRBJ2-7|NA
CAWSKMGGKVYEQYF
TGTGCCTGGAGTAAAATGGGCGGGAAGGTCTACGAGCAGTACTTC
>TRBD2|14|TRBV19|TRBJ2-1|NA
CASNKASGINEQFF
TGTGCCAGTAATAAAGCTAGCGGGATTAATGAGCAGTTCTTC
>TRBD1|14|TRBV27|TRBJ2-7|NA
CASSPRQGVIEQYF
TGTGCCAGCAGTCCTCGACAGGGCGTGATCGAGCAGTACTTC
>TRBD1|16|TRBV4-1|TRBJ2-7|few
CASSLKGGTGVHEQYF
TGCGCCAGCAGCCTAAAGGGGGGGACAGGGGTCCACGAGCAGTACTTC
>TRBD1|17|TRBV28|TRBJ1-5|NA
CASSEQGALPSNQPQHF
TGTGCCAGCAGTGAGCAGGGGGCCCTCCCTAGCAATCAGCCCCAGCATTTT